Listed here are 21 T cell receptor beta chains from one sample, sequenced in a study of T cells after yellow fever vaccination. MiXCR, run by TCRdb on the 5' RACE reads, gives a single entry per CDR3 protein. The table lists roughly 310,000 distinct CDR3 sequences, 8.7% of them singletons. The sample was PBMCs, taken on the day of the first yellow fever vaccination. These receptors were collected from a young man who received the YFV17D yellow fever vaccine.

CDR3 amino acids: CASAWESNTGELFF. CDR3 bases: TGTGCTAGTGCCTGGGAGTCGAACACCGGGGAGCTGTTTTTT. The chain carries TRBV12-5 and TRBJ2-2; possible D gene TRBD2, 5 bases. There are 14 residues in the CDR3. Germline V gene lookup returns CDR1 LGHNT and CDR2 FRNRAP. V was pared by 7 bases and J by 0 bases, with 9 bases between.

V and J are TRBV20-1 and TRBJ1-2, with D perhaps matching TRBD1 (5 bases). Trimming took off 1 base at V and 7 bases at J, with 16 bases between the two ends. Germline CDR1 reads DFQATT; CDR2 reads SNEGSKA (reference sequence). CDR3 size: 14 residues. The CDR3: CSARGMTVYGGYTF. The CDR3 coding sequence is TGCAGTGCTAGAGGAATGACAGTGTATGGTGGCTACACCTTC.

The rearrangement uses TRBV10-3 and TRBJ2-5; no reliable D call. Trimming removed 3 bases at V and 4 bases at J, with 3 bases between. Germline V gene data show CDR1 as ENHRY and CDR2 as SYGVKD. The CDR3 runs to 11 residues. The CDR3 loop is CAISDAETQYF. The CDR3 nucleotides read TGTGCCATCAGTGATGCAGAGACCCAGTACTTC.

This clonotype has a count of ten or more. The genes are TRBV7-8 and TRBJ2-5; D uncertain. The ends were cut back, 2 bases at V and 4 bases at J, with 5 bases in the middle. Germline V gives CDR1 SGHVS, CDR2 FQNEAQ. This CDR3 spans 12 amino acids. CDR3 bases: TGTGCCAGCAGCTTATTCTCAGAGACCCAGTACTTC. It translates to CASSLFSETQYF.

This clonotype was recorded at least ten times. The CDR3 reads CASSPYDVSSYEQYF. The CDR3, as DNA: TGCGCCAGCAGCCCCTATGACGTTTCTTCCTACGAGCAGTACTTC. The V gene is TRBV5-1, the J gene TRBJ2-7; no clear D gene. Looked up from germline, CDR1 is SGHRS and CDR2 is YFSETQ. The CDR3 has 15 residues. Between the trimmed V and J ends, which lost 4 bases and 1 base, there was a span of 15 bases.

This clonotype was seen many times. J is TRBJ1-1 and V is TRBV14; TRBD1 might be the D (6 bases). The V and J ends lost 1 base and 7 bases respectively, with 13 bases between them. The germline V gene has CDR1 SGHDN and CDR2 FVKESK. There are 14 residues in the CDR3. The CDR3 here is CASSQGGPGVEAFF. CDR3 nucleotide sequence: TGTGCCAGCAGCCAAGGGGGGCCAGGGGTTGAAGCTTTCTTT.

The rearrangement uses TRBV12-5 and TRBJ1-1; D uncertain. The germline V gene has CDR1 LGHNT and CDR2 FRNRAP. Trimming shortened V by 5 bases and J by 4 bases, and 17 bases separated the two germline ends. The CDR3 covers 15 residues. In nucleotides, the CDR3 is TGTGCTAGTGGTCCCACCACGGCGAGGATCACTGAAGCTTTCTTT. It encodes CASGPTTARITEAFF.

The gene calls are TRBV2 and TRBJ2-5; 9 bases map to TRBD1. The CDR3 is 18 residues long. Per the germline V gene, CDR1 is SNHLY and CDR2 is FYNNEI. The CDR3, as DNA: TGTACCTGCACTCGGGCGGCCTACGGGACAGGGCTGGAAGAGACCCAGTACTTC. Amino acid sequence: CTCTRAAYGTGLEETQYF.

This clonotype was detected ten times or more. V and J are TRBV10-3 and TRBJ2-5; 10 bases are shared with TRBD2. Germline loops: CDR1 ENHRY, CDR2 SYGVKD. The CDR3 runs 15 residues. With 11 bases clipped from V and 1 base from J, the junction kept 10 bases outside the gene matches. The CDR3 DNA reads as TGTGCCGCTGGAGGTCCTAGCGGGGGCCAAGAGACCCAGTACTTC. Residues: CAAGGPSGGQETQYF.

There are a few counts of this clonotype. In DNA, the CDR3 is TGTGCTAGTGGACTAGGGGGTTCCTCAGAGACCCAGTACTTC. Amino acids: CASGLGGSSETQYF. The chain uses TRBV12-5 and TRBJ2-5, with TRBD1 as a possible D gene (6 bases). The CDR3 spans 14 residues. The V end lost 6 bases, the J end lost 4 bases, and 15 bases lay between the germline ends. Germline loops: CDR1 LGHNT, CDR2 FRNRAP. The full variable domain, its missing parts supplied by reference TRBV12-5 and TRBJ2-5, is DARVTQTPRHKVTEMGQEVTMRCQPILGHNTVFWYRQTMMQGLELLAYFRNRAPLDDSGMPKDRFSAEMPDATLATLKIQPSEPRDSAVYFCASGLGGSSETQYFGPGTRLLVL.

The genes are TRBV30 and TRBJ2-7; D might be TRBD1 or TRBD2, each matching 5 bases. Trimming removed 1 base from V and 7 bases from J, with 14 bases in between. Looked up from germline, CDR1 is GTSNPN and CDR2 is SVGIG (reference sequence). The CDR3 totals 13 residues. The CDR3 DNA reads TGTGCCTGGAGTGGTTCCGGGACGTGGGAGCAGTACTTC. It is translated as CAWSGSGTWEQYF. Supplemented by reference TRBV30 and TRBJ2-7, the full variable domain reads SQTIHQWPATLVQPVGSPLSLECTVEGTSNPNLYWYRQAAGRGLQLLFYSVGIGQISSEVPQNLSASRPQDRQFILSSKKLLLSDSGFYLCAWSGSGTWEQYFGPGTRLTVT.

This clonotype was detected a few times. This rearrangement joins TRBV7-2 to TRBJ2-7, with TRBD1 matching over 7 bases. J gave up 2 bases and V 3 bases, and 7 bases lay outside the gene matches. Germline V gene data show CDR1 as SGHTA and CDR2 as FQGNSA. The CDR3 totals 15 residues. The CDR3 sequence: CASSFRQGPPYEQYF. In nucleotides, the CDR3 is TGTGCCAGCAGCTTTCGACAGGGACCACCCTACGAGCAGTACTTC.

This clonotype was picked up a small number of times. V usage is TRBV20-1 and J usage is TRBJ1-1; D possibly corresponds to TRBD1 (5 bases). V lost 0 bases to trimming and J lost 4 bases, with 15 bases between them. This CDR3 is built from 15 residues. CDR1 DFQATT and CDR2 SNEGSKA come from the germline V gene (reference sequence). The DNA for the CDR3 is TGCAGTGCTAGAGATCGACGGAAGGGGAGCACTGAAGCTTTCTTT. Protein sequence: CSARDRRKGSTEAFF.

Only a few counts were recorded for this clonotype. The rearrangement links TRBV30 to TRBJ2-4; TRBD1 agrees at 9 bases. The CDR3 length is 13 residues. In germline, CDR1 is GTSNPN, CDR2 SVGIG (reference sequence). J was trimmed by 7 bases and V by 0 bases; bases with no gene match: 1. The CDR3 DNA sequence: TGTGCCTGGAGTGTAGGGACAGGGAACATTCAGTACTTC. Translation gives CAWSVGTGNIQYF.

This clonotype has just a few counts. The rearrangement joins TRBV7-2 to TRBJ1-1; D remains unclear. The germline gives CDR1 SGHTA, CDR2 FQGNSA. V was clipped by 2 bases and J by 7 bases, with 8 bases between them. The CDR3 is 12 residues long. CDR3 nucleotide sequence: TGTGCCAGCAGCTTACGGGGAGTTGAAGCTTTCTTT. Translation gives CASSLRGVEAFF.

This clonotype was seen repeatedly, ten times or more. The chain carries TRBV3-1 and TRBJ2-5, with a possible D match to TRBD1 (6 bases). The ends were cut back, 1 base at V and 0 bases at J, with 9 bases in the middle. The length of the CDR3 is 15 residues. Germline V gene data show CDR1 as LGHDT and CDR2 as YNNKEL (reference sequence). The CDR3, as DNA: TGTGCCAGCAGCCAAGGTTCAGGGGACCAAGAGACCCAGTACTTC. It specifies CASSQGSGDQETQYF.

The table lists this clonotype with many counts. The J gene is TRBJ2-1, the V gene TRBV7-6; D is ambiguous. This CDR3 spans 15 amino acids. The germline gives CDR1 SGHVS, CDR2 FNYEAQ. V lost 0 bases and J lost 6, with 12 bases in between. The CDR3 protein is CASSLAPTSGNEQFF. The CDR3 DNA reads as TGTGCCAGCAGCTTAGCCCCTACCTCGGGCAATGAGCAGTTCTTC.

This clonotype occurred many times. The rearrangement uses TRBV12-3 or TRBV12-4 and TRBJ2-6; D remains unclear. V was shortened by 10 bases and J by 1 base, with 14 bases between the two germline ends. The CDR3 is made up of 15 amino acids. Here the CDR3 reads CATRGLDSGANVLTF. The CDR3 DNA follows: TGTGCCACCCGCGGCCTGGATTCTGGGGCCAACGTCCTGACTTTC.

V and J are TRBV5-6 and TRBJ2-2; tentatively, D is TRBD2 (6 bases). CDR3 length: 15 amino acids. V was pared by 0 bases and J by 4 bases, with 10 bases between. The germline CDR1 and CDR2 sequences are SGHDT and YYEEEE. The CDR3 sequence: CASSLGMEGTGELFF. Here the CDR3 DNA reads TGTGCCAGCAGCTTGGGTATGGAGGGCACCGGGGAGCTGTTTTTT.

The CDR3 sequence is CASSTGQLRQETQYF. CDR3 sequence (DNA): TGTGCCAGCAGCACCGGACAGCTCCGACAAGAGACCCAGTACTTC. The rearrangement uses TRBV7-8 and TRBJ2-5; D is perhaps TRBD1 (6 bases). In germline, CDR1 is SGHVS, CDR2 FQNEAQ. The CDR3 length is 15 residues. Trimming removed 5 bases at V and 2 bases at J, with 15 bases between.

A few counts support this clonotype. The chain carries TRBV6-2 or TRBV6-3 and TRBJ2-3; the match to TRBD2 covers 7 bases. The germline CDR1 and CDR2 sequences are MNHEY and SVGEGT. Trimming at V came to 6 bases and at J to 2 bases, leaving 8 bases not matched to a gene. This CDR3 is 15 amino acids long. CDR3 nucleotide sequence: TGTGCCAGCAGCCGATCGCGGGGGTTCACAGATACGCAGTATTTT. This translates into CASSRSRGFTDTQYF.